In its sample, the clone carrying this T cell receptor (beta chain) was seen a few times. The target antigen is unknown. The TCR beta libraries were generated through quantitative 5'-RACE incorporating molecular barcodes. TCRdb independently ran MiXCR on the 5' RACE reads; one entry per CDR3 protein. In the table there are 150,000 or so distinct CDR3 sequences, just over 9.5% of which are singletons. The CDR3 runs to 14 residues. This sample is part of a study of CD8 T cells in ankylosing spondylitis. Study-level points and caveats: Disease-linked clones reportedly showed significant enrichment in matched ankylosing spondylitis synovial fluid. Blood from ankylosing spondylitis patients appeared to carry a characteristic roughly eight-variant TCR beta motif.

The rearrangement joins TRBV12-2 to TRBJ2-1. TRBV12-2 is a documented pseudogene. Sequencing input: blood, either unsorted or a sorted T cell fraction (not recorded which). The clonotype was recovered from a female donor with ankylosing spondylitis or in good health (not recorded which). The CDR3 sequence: CASRLAPGYNEQFF. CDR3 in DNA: TGTGCAAGTCGCTTAGCGCCTGGCTACAATGAGCAGTTCTTC.